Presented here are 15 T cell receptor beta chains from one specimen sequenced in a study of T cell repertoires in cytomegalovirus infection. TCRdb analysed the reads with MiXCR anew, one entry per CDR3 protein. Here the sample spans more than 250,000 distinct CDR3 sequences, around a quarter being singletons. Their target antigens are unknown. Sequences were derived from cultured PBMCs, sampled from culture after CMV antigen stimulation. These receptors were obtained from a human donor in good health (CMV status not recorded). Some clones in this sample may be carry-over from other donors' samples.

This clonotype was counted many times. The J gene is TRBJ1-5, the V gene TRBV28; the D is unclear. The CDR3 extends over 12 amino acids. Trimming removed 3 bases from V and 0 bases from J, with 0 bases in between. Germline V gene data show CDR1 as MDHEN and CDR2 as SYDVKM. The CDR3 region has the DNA TGTGCCAGCAGTTTTAGCAATCAGCCCCAGCATTTT. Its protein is CASSFSNQPQHF. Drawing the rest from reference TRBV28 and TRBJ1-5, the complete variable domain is DVKVTQSSRYLVKRTGEKVFLECVQDMDHENMFWYRQDPGLGLRLIYFSYDVKMKEKGDIPEGYSVSREKKERFSLILESASTNQTSMYLCASSFSNQPQHFGDGTRLSIL.

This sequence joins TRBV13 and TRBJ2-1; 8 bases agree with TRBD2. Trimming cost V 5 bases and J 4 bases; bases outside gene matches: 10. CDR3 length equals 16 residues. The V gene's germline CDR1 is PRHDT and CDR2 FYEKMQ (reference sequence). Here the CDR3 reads CASSLQRGFGYNEQFF. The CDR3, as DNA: TGTGCCAGCAGCCTCCAGCGGGGGTTCGGATACAATGAGCAGTTCTTC.

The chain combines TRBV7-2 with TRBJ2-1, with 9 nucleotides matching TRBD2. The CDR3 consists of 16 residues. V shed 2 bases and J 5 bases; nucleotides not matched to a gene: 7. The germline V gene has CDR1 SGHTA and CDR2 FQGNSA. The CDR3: CASSLNGLARNNEQFF. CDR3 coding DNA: TGTGCCAGCAGCTTAAACGGACTAGCGAGGAACAATGAGCAGTTCTTC.

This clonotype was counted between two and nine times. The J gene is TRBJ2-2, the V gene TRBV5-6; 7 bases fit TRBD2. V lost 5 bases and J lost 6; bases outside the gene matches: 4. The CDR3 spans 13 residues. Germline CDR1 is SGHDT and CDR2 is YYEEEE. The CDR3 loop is CASSRREPGELFF. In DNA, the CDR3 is TGTGCCAGCAGTCGGCGGGAGCCCGGGGAGCTGTTTTTT.

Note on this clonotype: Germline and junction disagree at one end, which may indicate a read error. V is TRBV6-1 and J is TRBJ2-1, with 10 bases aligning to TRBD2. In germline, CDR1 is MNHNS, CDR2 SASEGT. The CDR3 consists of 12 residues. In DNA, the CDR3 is TGTGCCAGCAGTGAAAGGTTCCTAGCGGGAGCATTC. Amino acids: CASSERFLAGAF.

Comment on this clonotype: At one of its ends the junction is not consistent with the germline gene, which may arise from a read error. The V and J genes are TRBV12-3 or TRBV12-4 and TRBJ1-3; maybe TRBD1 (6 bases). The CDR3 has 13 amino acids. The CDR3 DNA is TGTGCCAGCAGTTTCGGGGGCCGAAACACCCTATATTTT. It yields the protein CASSFGGRNTLYF.

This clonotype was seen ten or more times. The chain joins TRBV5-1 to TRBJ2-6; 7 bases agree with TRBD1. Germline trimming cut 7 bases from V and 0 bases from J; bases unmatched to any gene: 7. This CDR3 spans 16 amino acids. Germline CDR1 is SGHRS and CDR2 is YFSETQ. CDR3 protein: CASSRDSSSGANVLTF. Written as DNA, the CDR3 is TGCGCCAGCTCACGGGACAGCTCCTCTGGGGCCAACGTCCTGACTTTC.

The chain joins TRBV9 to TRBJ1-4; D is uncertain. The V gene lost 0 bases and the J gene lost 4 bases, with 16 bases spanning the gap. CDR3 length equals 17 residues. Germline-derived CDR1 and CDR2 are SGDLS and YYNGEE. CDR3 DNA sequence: TGTGCCAGCAGCGTAGGGGTGGCGGCCGGAGGTAATGAAAAACTGTTTTTT. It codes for CASSVGVAAGGNEKLFF.

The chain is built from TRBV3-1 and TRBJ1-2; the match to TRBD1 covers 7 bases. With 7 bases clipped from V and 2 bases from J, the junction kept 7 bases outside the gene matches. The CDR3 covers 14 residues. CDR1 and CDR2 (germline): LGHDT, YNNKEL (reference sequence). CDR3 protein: CASTHRQGNYGYTF. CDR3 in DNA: TGTGCCAGCACCCATCGACAGGGCAACTATGGCTACACCTTC.

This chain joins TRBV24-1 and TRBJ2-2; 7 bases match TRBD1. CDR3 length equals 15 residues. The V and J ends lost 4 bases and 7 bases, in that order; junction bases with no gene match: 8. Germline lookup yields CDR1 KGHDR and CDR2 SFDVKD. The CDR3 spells CATSDAGTAYGELFF. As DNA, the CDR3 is TGTGCCACCAGTGACGCCGGGACAGCTTACGGGGAGCTGTTTTTT.

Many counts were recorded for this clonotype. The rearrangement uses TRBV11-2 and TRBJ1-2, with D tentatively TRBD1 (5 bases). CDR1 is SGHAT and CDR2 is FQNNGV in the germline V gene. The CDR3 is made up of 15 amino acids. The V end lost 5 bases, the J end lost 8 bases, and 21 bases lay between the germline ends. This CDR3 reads CASSPIRDGLQGYTF. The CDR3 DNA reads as TGTGCCAGCAGCCCAATCAGGGACGGGCTTCAAGGCTACACCTTC. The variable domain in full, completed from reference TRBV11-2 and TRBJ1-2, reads EAGVAQSPRYKIIEKRQSVAFWCNPISGHATLYWYQQILGQGPKLLIQFQNNGVVDDSQLPKDRFSAERLKGVDSTLKIQPAKLEDSAVYLCASSPIRDGLQGYTFGSGTRLTVV.

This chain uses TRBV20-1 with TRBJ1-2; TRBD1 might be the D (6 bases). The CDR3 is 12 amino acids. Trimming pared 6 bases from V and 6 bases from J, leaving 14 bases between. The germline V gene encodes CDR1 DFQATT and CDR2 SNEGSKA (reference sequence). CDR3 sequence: CSAGRGVDGYTF. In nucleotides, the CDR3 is TGCAGTGCGGGGAGGGGGGTGGATGGCTACACCTTC.

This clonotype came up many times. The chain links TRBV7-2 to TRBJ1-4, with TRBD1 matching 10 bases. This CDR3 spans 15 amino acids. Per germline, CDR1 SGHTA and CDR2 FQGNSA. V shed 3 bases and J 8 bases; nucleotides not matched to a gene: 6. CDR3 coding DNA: TGTGCCAGCAGCTTTACCGGGACAGGGGTCGAAAAACTGTTTTTT. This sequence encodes CASSFTGTGVEKLFF.

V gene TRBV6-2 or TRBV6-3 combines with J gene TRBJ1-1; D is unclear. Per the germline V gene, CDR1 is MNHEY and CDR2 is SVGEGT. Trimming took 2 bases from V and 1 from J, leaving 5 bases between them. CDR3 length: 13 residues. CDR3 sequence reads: CASSYKGNTEAFF. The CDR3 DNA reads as TGTGCCAGCAGTTACAAAGGGAACACTGAAGCTTTCTTT.

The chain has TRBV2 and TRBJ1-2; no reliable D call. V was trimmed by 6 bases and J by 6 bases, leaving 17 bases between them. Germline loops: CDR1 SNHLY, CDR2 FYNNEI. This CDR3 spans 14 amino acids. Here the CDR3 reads CASSATGPENGYTF. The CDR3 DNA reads TGTGCCAGCAGCGCTACCGGACCGGAGAATGGCTACACCTTC. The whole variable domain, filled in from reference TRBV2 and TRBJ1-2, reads EPEVTQTPSHQVTQMGQEVILRCVPISNHLYFYWYRQILGQKVEFLVSFYNNEISEKSEIFDDQFSVERPDGSNFTLKIRSTKLEDSAMYFCASSATGPENGYTFGSGTRLTVV.